This TCR beta chain was documented in a study of CD8+ T cells in alopecia areata. Sequencing relied on a cDNA template that was reverse transcribed from extracted RNA. Profiled with immunoSEQ multiplex PCR; TCRdb holds only in-frame clones, not every one. This table has approximately 200,000 clones, 50% to 60% appearing once. Germline lookup yields CDR1 GTSNPN and CDR2 SVGIG (reference sequence). The CDR3 spans 14 residues. Trimming cost V 3 bases and J 2 bases, with 13 bases left between them. Study results and caveats: Just one nonresponder means the tie between baseline CD8+ expansion and response stays uncertain. Lesional scalp displayed greater clonality than normal scalp, most notably in alopecia totalis/universalis.

Only a few counts were recorded for this clone. What it binds is not known. Stated treatment: oral pan-JAK inhibitor, 5-10 mg twice daily. Specimen: CD4+ T cells sorted from blood, collected at week 4, from a patient treated with tofacitinib. The receptor was isolated from a human donor with alopecia areata. The chain recombines TRBV30 with TRBJ1-2; D unclear. The CDR3, as DNA: TGTGCCTGGAGAGCGGACGGGCAAAACTATGGCTACACCTTC. The encoded protein is CAWRADGQNYGYTF.